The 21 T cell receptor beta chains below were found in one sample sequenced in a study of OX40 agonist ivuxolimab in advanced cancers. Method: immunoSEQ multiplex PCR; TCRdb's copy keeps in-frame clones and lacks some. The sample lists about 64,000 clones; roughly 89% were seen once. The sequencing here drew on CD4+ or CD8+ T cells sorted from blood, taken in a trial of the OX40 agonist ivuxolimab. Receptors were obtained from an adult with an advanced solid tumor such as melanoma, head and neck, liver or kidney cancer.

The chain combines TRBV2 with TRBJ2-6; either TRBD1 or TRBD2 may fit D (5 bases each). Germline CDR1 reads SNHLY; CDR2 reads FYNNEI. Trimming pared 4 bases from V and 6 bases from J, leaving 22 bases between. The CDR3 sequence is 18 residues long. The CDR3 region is CASSVEYRGLLEANVLTF. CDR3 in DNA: TGTGCCAGCAGTGTTGAATACCGGGGCCTGCTTGAGGCCAACGTCCTGACTTTC.

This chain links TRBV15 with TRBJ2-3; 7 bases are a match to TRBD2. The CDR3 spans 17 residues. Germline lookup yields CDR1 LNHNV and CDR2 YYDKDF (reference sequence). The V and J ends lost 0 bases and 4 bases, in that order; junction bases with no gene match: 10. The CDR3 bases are TGTGCCACCAGCAGAGATTGGGGCGGGAGAGGCGCAGATACGCAGTATTTT. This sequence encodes CATSRDWGGRGADTQYF.

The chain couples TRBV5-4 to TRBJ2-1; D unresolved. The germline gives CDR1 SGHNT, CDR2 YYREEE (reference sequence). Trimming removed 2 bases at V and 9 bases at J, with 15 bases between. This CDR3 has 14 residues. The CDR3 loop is CASSFGNERSEQFF. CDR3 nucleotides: TGTGCCAGCAGCTTTGGTAACGAGAGGAGTGAGCAGTTCTTC.

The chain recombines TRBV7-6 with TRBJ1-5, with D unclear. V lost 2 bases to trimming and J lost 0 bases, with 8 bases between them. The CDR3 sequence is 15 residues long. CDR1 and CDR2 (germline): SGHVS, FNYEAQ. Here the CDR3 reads CASSLNTYSNQPQHF. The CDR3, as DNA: TGTGCCAGCAGCTTAAACACCTATAGCAATCAGCCCCAGCATTTT.

The CDR3 sequence: CASSSGAGYGYTF. CDR3 sequence (DNA): TGTGCCAGCAGCTCGGGCGCGGGCTATGGCTACACCTTC. The chain uses TRBV7-2 and TRBJ1-2; the D is unclear. Trimming cost V 4 bases and J 4 bases, with 10 bases left between them. The CDR3 is 13 residues long. Germline assignment: CDR1 SGHTA and CDR2 FQGNSA.

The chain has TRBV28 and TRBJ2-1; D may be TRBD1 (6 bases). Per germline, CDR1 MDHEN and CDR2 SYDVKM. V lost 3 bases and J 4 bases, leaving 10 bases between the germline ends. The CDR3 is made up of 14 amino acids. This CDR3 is CASSLGAFYNEQFF. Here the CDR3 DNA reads TGTGCCAGCAGTTTGGGGGCCTTTTACAATGAGCAGTTCTTC.

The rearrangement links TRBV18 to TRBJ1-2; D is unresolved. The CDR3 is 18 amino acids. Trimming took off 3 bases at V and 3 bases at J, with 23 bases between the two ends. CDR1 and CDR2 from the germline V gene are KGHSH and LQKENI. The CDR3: CASSPVTPHRGRDYGYTF. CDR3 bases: TGTGCCAGCTCACCCGTGACCCCTCACCGTGGCCGCGACTATGGCTACACCTTC.

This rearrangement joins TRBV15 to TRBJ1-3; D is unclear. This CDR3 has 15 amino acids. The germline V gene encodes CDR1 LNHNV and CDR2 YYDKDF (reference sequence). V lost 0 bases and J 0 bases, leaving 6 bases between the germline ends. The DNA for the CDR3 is TGTGCCACCAGCAGAGACCGACTCTCTGGAAACACCATATATTTT. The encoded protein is CATSRDRLSGNTIYF.

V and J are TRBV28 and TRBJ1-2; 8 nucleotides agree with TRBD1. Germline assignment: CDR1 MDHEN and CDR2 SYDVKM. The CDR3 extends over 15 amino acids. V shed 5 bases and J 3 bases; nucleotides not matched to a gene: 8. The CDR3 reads CASSIQGVGYYGYTF. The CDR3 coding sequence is TGTGCCAGCAGTATACAGGGGGTTGGTTACTATGGCTACACCTTC.

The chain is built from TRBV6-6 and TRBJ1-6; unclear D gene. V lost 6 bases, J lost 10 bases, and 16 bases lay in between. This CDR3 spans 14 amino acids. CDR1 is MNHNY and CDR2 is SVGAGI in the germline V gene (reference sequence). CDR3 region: CASREEAAGSPLHF. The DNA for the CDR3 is TGTGCCAGCAGGGAGGAGGCTGCTGGATCACCCCTCCACTTT.

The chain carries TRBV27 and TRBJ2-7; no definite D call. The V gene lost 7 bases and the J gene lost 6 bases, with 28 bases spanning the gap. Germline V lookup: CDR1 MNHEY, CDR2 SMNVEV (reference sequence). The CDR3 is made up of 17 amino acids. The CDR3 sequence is CASKGGASRPSRSEQYF. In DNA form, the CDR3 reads TGTGCCAGCAAGGGCGGCGCGTCACGACCCTCCCGGTCCGAGCAGTACTTC.

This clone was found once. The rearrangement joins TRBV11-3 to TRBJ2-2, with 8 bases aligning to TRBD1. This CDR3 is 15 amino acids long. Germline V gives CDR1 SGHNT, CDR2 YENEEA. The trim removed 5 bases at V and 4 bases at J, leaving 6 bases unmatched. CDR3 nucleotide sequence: TGTGCCAGCAGCCCAGTGACAGGGGCCACCGGGGAGCTGTTTTTT. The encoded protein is CASSPVTGATGELFF.

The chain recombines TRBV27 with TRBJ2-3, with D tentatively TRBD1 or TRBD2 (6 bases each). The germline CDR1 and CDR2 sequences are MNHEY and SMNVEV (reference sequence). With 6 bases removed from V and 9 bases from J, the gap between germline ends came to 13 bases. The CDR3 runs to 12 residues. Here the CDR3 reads CASRTQGRTQYF. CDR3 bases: TGTGCCAGCAGAACCCAGGGGAGGACGCAGTATTTT.

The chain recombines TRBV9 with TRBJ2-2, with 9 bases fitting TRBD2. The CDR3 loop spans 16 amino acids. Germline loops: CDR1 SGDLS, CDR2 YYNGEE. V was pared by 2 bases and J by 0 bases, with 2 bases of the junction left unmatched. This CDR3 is CASSVRLAANTGELFF. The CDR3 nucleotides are TGTGCCAGCAGCGTCCGACTAGCGGCGAACACCGGGGAGCTGTTTTTT.

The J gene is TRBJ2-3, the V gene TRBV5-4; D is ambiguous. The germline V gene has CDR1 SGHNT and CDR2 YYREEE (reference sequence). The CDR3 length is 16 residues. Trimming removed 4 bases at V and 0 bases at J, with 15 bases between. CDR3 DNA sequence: TGTGCCAGCAGCCCCCGGGCCCAGATAAGCACAGATACGCAGTATTTT. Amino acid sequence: CASSPRAQISTDTQYF. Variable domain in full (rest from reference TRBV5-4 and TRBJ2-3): ETGVTQSPTHLIKTRGQQVTLRCSSQSGHNTVSWYQQALGQGPQFIFQYYREEENGRGNFPPRFSGLQFPNYSSELNVNALELDDSALYLCASSPRAQISTDTQYFGPGTRLTVL.

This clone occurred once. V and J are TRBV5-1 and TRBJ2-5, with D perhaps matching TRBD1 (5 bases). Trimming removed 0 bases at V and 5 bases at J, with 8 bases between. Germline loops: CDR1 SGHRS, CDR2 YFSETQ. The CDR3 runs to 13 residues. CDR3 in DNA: TGCGCCAGCAGCTTGGAAGGGGTGGAGACCCAGTACTTC. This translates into CASSLEGVETQYF.

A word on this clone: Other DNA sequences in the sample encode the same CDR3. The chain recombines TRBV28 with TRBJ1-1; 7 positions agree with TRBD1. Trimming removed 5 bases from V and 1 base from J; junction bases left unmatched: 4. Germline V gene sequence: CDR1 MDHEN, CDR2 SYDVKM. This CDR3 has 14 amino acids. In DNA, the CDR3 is TGTGCCAGCAGTCCTCCAGGGGGGAACACTGAAGCTTTCTTT. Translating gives CASSPPGGNTEAFF.

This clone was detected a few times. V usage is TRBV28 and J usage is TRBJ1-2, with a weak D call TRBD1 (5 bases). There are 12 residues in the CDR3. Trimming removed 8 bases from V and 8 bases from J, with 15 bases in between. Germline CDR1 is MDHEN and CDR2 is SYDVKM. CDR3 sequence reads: CASAVQGRGYTF. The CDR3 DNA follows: TGTGCCAGCGCCGTGCAGGGCCGAGGCTACACCTTC.

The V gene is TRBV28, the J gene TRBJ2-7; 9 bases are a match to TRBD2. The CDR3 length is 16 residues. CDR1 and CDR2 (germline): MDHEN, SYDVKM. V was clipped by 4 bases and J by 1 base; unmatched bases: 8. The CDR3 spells CASSSYLAGPSYEQYF. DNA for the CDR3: TGTGCCAGCAGTTCGTACCTAGCGGGACCTTCCTACGAGCAGTACTTC.

CDR3 sequence: CASRVLAGSRYEQYF. The CDR3 region has the DNA TGCGCCAGCAGGGTCCTAGCGGGGAGTAGGTACGAGCAGTACTTC. The rearrangement uses TRBV5-1 and TRBJ2-7, with TRBD2 matching over 9 bases. The V gene's germline CDR1 is SGHRS and CDR2 YFSETQ. The CDR3 consists of 15 residues. The J segment lost 4 bases and the V segment lost 5 bases, leaving 10 bases of the junction unmatched.

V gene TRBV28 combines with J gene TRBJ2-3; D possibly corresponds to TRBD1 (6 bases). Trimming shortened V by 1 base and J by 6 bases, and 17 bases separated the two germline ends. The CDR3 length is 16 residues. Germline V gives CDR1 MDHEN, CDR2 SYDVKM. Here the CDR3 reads CASSLYSRPRGDTQYF. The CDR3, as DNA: TGTGCCAGCAGTTTATATTCCCGTCCGAGGGGGGATACGCAGTATTTT.